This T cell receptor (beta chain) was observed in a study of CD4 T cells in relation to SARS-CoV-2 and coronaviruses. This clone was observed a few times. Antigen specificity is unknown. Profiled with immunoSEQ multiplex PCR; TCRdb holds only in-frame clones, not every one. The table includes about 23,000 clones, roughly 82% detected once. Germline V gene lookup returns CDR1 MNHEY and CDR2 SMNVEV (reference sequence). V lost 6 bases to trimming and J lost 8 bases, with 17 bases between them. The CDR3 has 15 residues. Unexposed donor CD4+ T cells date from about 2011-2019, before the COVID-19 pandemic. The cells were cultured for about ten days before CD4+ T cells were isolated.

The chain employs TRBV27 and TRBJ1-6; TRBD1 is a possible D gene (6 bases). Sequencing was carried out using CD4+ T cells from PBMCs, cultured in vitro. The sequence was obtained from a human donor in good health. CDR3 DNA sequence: TGTGCCAGCAGCGGGGACACCGAGGTGTATTCACCCCTCCACTTT. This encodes CASSGDTEVYSPLHF.